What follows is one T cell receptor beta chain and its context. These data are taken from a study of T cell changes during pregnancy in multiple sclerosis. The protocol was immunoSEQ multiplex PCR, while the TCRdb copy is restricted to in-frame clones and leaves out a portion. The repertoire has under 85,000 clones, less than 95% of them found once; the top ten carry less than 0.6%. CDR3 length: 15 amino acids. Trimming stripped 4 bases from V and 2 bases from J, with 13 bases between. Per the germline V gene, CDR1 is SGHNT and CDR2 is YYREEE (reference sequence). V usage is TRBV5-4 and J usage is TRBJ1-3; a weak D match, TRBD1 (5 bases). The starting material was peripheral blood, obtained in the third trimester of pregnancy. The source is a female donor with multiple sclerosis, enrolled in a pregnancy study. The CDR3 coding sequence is TGTGCCAGCAGCCCTCGGGGGGGAACTGGAAACACCATATATTTT. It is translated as CASSPRGGTGNTIYF.